The T cell receptor (beta chain) under discussion was sequenced for a study of blood T cell repertoires in COVID-19. Study context: Collection of acute and convalescent COVID-19 samples took place in the United States, Italy and Spain. The analysed material was cDNA or gDNA that came from T cells, B-cell-depleted T cells, or PBMCs.

V lost 2 bases to trimming and J lost 5 bases, with 16 bases between them. The germline CDR1 and CDR2 sequences are MNHEY and SVGEGT. The CDR3 length is 16 residues. Methods used by the authors: Estimation of nucleated cell counts was performed using reference gene primer amplification. Generated by immunoSEQ multiplex PCR, the TCRdb table keeps only in-frame clones and is missing some. Clone size and the V and J calls come from that table; the DNA yielded D and trimming. The sample has about 26,000 clones; roughly 88% are singletons. Sequencing was carried out using peripheral blood. The receptor was derived from a human donor in a cohort sampled during active COVID-19. The chain employs TRBV6-2 or TRBV6-3 and TRBJ2-1; tentative D call: TRBD1 (7 bases). CDR3 region: CASSYGGGTFHNEQFF. The CDR3 DNA sequence: TGTGCCAGCAGTTACGGAGGGGGCACGTTCCACAATGAGCAGTTCTTC.